This passage covers 21 T cell receptor beta chains from one sample sequenced in a study of blood T cell repertoires in COVID-19. Clones were sequenced by immunoSEQ multiplex PCR, and TCRdb holds only the in-frame ones, with some missing. The sample yields approximately 70,000 clones, around 87% seen once. The sequenced sample was peripheral blood. The receptors were gathered from a man between 70 and 80 years old with active COVID-19.

V usage is TRBV6-5 and J usage is TRBJ2-3; a possible D gene is TRBD2 (7 bases). Per the germline V gene, CDR1 is MNHEY and CDR2 is SVGAGI. CDR3 length: 14 amino acids. Trimming removed 7 bases from V and 2 bases from J, with 13 bases in between. The CDR3 DNA reads TGTGCCAGCATGAGGCGGGGGCACACAGATACGCAGTATTTT. Translation gives CASMRRGHTDTQYF.

A single count supports this clone. The CDR3 protein is CASSRLLETQYF. The CDR3 DNA follows: TGTGCCAGCAGCCGACTATTGGAGACCCAGTACTTC. The J gene is TRBJ2-5, the V gene TRBV7-2, with a weak D call TRBD2 (5 bases). Trimming took off 5 bases at V and 5 bases at J, with 9 bases between the two ends. The CDR3 sequence is 12 residues long. The germline gives CDR1 SGHTA, CDR2 FQGNSA.

This chain uses TRBV7-2 with TRBJ2-7; D is ambiguous. The V and J ends lost 5 bases and 7 bases respectively, with 21 bases between them. The germline CDR1 and CDR2 sequences are SGHTA and FQGNSA. The CDR3 has 15 residues. DNA for the CDR3: TGTGCCAGCAGCCCCGCGGATTCTCCGAGTGGGGAGCAGTACTTC. It translates to CASSPADSPSGEQYF.

This chain uses TRBV27 with TRBJ1-5; unclear D gene. Germline CDR1 is MNHEY and CDR2 is SMNVEV (reference sequence). CDR3 length equals 13 residues. V gave up 6 bases and J gave up 3 bases, with 9 bases separating them. The CDR3 protein is CASSVQYNQPQHF. The CDR3 nucleotides read TGTGCCAGCAGCGTACAGTACAATCAGCCCCAGCATTTT.

This chain links TRBV10-3 with TRBJ2-3, with D perhaps matching TRBD1 (5 bases). Trimming took 2 bases from V and 6 from J, leaving 9 bases between them. The CDR3 totals 13 residues. Germline assignment: CDR1 ENHRY and CDR2 SYGVKD. The CDR3 reads CAISEVQVDTQYF. Written as DNA, the CDR3 is TGTGCCATCAGTGAGGTACAGGTGGATACGCAGTATTTT.

A single count supports this clone. This chain uses TRBV10-3 with TRBJ1-5, with D unclear. Germline V gives CDR1 ENHRY, CDR2 SYGVKD. This CDR3 contains 15 residues. V lost 11 bases and J 6 bases, leaving 23 bases between the germline ends. The CDR3 DNA sequence: TGTGCCTCCCGGCCCAGGCCCGGCGTGGGTCAGCCCCAGCATTTT. Its translation is CASRPRPGVGQPQHF.

The rearrangement uses TRBV3-1 (or the pseudogene TRBV3-2) and TRBJ2-7, with 9 positions matching TRBD2. V shed 4 bases and J 6 bases; nucleotides not matched to a gene: 10. This CDR3 is 15 amino acids long. Germline CDR1 LGHDT, CDR2 YNNKEL (reference sequence). This CDR3 is CASSPGYGSGSEQYF. DNA for the CDR3: TGTGCCAGCAGCCCAGGGTATGGTAGCGGGAGCGAGCAGTACTTC.

The CDR3 here is CASSVRGGGTDTQYF. CDR3 DNA sequence: TGTGCCAGCAGTGTTCGGGGAGGTGGAACAGATACGCAGTATTTT. This chain uses TRBV2 with TRBJ2-3; D perhaps matches TRBD2 (6 bases). V was cut by 4 bases and J by 3 bases, with 14 bases left in between. Germline CDR1 SNHLY, CDR2 FYNNEI. The CDR3 loop spans 15 amino acids.

This chain uses TRBV28 with TRBJ1-2; D ambiguous. The CDR3 has 15 amino acids. Germline V gives CDR1 MDHEN, CDR2 SYDVKM. Trimming removed 3 bases from V and 1 base from J, with 12 bases in between. CDR3 DNA sequence: TGTGCCAGCAGTTTGCGCGCCGCTATTAACTATGGCTACACCTTC. Translation gives CASSLRAAINYGYTF.

Many counts were recorded for this clone. The rearrangement links TRBV6-5 to TRBJ1-1; 7 bases are a match to TRBD1. The germline CDR1 and CDR2 sequences are MNHEY and SVGAGI. There are 13 residues in the CDR3. After removal of 6 bases from V and 8 bases from J, the junction contained 9 bases not matched to a gene. This CDR3 reads CASSLRGQTEAFF. CDR3 sequence (DNA): TGTGCCAGCAGCCTTAGGGGGCAAACCGAAGCTTTCTTT.

V gene TRBV15 combines with J gene TRBJ2-3; TRBD2 agrees at 13 bases. J was trimmed by 6 bases and V by 4 bases; bases with no gene match: 4. The CDR3 length is 15 residues. CDR1 is LNHNV, CDR2 YYDKDF, per germline (reference sequence). The CDR3 coding sequence is TGTGCCACCAGCACACTAGCGGGAGGGTGGGATACGCAGTATTTT. Its protein product is CATSTLAGGWDTQYF.

With respect to this clone: The sample has other DNA sequences that encode this CDR3 too. The chain recombines TRBV2 with TRBJ2-7; weak D call: TRBD1 (5 bases). Looked up from germline, CDR1 is SNHLY and CDR2 is FYNNEI. Trimming removed 2 bases at V and 3 bases at J, with 5 bases between. This CDR3 has 12 amino acids. The CDR3 region is CASSEQGYEQYF. In DNA, the CDR3 is TGTGCCAGCAGTGAACAGGGCTACGAGCAGTACTTC.

This chain uses TRBV4-3 with TRBJ2-2, with a weak D call TRBD1 (6 bases). This CDR3 is 16 amino acids long. V shed 0 bases and J shed 5 bases, with 13 bases lying between them. Germline V gene sequence: CDR1 LGHNA, CDR2 YSLEER. The CDR3 sequence is CASSQEWSQGTGELFF. The DNA of the CDR3 is TGCGCCAGCAGCCAAGAGTGGTCCCAGGGGACCGGGGAGCTGTTTTTT.

J is TRBJ2-3 and V is TRBV7-8; 8 bases align to TRBD2. The CDR3 sequence is 17 residues long. V was clipped by 5 bases and J by 1 base; unmatched bases: 11. Per germline, CDR1 SGHVS and CDR2 FQNEAQ. CDR3 protein: CASSPRGGGSGTDTQYF. CDR3 nucleotide sequence: TGTGCCAGCAGCCCCCGGGGGGGCGGGAGTGGCACAGATACGCAGTATTTT.

The chain combines TRBV12-3 or TRBV12-4 with TRBJ1-2; D unclear. Between the trimmed V and J ends, which lost 7 bases and 8 bases, there was a span of 11 bases. CDR3 length equals 11 residues. CDR3 sequence reads: CASKEASGYTF. The CDR3 region has the DNA TGTGCCAGCAAGGAGGCATCGGGCTACACCTTC.

The gene calls are TRBV30 and TRBJ2-1; 8 bases map to TRBD2. Trimming took 4 bases from V and 3 from J; bases not matched to a gene: 5. CDR3 size: 14 residues. CDR1 is GTSNPN and CDR2 is SVGIG in the germline V gene (reference sequence). The CDR3 sequence is CAWTSGLHYNEQFF. Written as DNA, the CDR3 is TGTGCCTGGACTAGCGGGCTCCACTACAATGAGCAGTTCTTC.

In the case of this clone: Different DNA sequences within this sample yield the same CDR3. The V and J genes are TRBV6-8 and TRBJ2-7, with 7 bases aligning to TRBD1. The CDR3 extends over 18 amino acids. Looked up from germline, CDR1 is MNHGY and CDR2 is SAAAGT. The V segment lost 2 bases and the J segment 6 bases; nucleotides outside the gene matches: 19. In DNA, the CDR3 is TGTGCCAGCAGTTACGCGGTAGGGTCAGGGGGTTTCCAGCGCGAGCAGTACTTC. Its protein is CASSYAVGSGGFQREQYF.

The chain is built from TRBV2 and TRBJ2-7, with 9 bases aligning to TRBD2. The germline V gene encodes CDR1 SNHLY and CDR2 FYNNEI. This CDR3 is built from 16 residues. Trimming cost V 3 bases and J 4 bases; bases outside gene matches: 10. For the CDR3, the DNA is TGTGCCAGCAGTGAGGCAATAGCGGGAGTGGGGTACGAGCAGTACTTC. It encodes CASSEAIAGVGYEQYF.

The CDR3 DNA reads TGTGCCAGCAGCCGTGACAGTCAGCCCCAGCATTTT. Translated, it gives CASSRDSQPQHF. The genes are TRBV12-3 or TRBV12-4 and TRBJ1-5, with D maybe TRBD1 (5 bases). V lost 6 bases to trimming and J lost 6 bases, with 9 bases between them. This CDR3 has 12 amino acids.

The chain links TRBV29-1 to TRBJ1-1; the match to TRBD1 covers 7 bases. CDR1 and CDR2 from the germline V gene are SQVTM and ANQGSEA. The CDR3 spans 12 residues. V shed 7 bases and J 7 bases; nucleotides not matched to a gene: 9. CDR3 residues: CSASTGWDEAFF. CDR3 DNA: TGCAGCGCCTCGACAGGGTGGGATGAAGCTTTCTTT.

This clone was picked up one time. V usage is TRBV3-1 (or the pseudogene TRBV3-2) and J usage is TRBJ2-3, with 16 bases fitting TRBD2. The CDR3 runs to 17 residues. V shed 0 bases and J 10 bases; nucleotides not matched to a gene: 7. Germline-derived CDR1 and CDR2 are LGHDT and YNNKEL (reference sequence). CDR3: CASSQDSGLAGGSPQYF. CDR3 DNA: TGTGCCAGCAGCCAAGATTCGGGACTAGCGGGAGGGTCTCCGCAGTATTTT.